This TCR beta chain emerged from a study of cytomegalovirus exposure and HLA in healthy donors. Whole-study context: An early release of data contained approximately 80 million unique TCRs, which came from HLA-typed donors. Study findings and constraints: An analysis was carried out later, and it reportedly showed fewer N-insertions in an Asian-associated ancestry cluster than the approximately 670-donor mean. The likely origin of a cluster of highly shared sequence variants was a sequencing artifact.

It was with 60 Vbeta and 13 Jbeta primers that the PCR ran. TCRdb's copy holds only in-frame clones and misses some; the assay was immunoSEQ multiplex PCR. The table records about 110,000 clones, more than 70% of them present only once. The germline V gene has CDR1 LNHDA and CDR2 SQIVND (reference sequence). V lost 5 bases and J lost 3; bases outside the gene matches: 4. This CDR3 is 15 amino acids long. As regards this clone: Its antigen is not identified.

Material for sequencing was PBMCs. This chain uses TRBV19 with TRBJ1-5, with 10 bases identical to TRBD1. This receptor was identified in a man aged 18 to 35 in good health and CMV-seronegative. CDR3 in DNA: TGTGCCAGTAGTCGGGACAGGGGAATCAATCAGCCCCAGCATTTT. Its protein is CASSRDRGINQPQHF.